Below are 23 T cell receptor beta chains sequenced from a single sample in a study of OX40 agonist ivuxolimab in advanced cancers. The library was produced with the immunoSEQ multiplex PCR assay. Entries here come from immuneACCESS through TCRdb and include only in-frame sequences with V and J called. Some clones fail to appear in such tables; in the studies checked, an unresolved V gene covers under half of the shortfall, and the cause of the remainder is unknown. This sample is represented by some 60,000 clones; around 90% of them were singletons. Roughly 3.8% of the sample is taken by the ten largest. Here the sequenced sample was CD4+ or CD8+ T cells sorted from blood, taken in a trial of the OX40 agonist ivuxolimab. The receptors stem from an adult with an advanced solid tumor such as melanoma, head and neck, liver or kidney cancer.

V gene TRBV4-2 combines with J gene TRBJ2-2; TRBD1 aligns across 7 bases. From germline, CDR1 is LGHNA and CDR2 YNFKEQ. V gave up 2 bases and J gave up 2 bases; unmatched junction bases: 8. There are 17 residues in the CDR3. The CDR3 nucleotides are TGTGCCAGCAGCCAACCTAGGGGGCGGAGAAACACCGGGGAGCTGTTTTTT. This gives the protein CASSQPRGRRNTGELFF.

This chain uses TRBV11-2 with TRBJ2-1; 10 bases are a match to TRBD1. CDR1 and CDR2 (germline): SGHAT, FQNNGV. V lost 1 base to trimming and J lost 8 bases; unmatched junction nucleotides: 2. The CDR3 totals 14 residues. This CDR3 is CASSLGQGAYEQFF. CDR3 DNA: TGTGCCAGCAGCTTAGGACAGGGGGCCTATGAGCAGTTCTTC.

V and J are TRBV19 and TRBJ1-1; D might be TRBD1 (5 bases). This CDR3 comprises 12 residues. The V end was cut by 6 bases, the J end by 5 bases, with 10 bases between. CDR1 is LNHDA, CDR2 SQIVND, per germline (reference sequence). CDR3 region: CASRWGGTEAFF. The CDR3 DNA sequence: TGTGCCAGTAGGTGGGGGGGAACTGAAGCTTTCTTT.

The chain links TRBV6-6 to TRBJ2-7; 8 bases line up with TRBD1. J was trimmed by 5 bases and V by 4 bases; bases with no gene match: 4. CDR1 MNHNY and CDR2 SVGAGI come from the germline V gene (reference sequence). CDR3 length equals 13 residues. The CDR3: CASSLDRANEQYF. The CDR3 DNA sequence: TGTGCCAGCAGTTTGGACAGGGCGAACGAGCAGTACTTC.

J is TRBJ1-2 and V is TRBV29-1; 7 bases map to TRBD1. The CDR3 is 14 amino acids. The junction had 5 bases not matched to a gene; V was cut back by 3 bases and J by 1 base. CDR1 is SQVTM, CDR2 ANQGSEA, per germline. The CDR3 DNA follows: TGCAGCGTTGACGGGGGACAGCTTAACTATGGCTACACCTTC. Protein product: CSVDGGQLNYGYTF.

The chain joins TRBV7-8 to TRBJ2-1; 10 nucleotides agree with TRBD2. The germline CDR1 and CDR2 sequences are SGHVS and FQNEAQ. After removal of 5 bases from V and 5 bases from J, the junction contained 9 bases not matched to a gene. The CDR3 has 16 amino acids. In nucleotides, the CDR3 is TGTGCCAGCAGCCGGAGGTTAGCGGGGGGTAACAATGAGCAGTTCTTC. Amino acid sequence: CASSRRLAGGNNEQFF.

V gene TRBV4-3 combines with J gene TRBJ2-1; 10 bases are shared with TRBD2. Germline assignment: CDR1 LGHNA and CDR2 YSLEER. The CDR3 spans 16 residues. V lost 0 bases and J lost 8; bases outside the gene matches: 7. The CDR3 bases are TGCGCCAGCAGCCAAGATTCTAGCGGGAGTTTGTATGAGCAGTTCTTC. Translated, it gives CASSQDSSGSLYEQFF.

The chain joins TRBV27 to TRBJ2-1; tentative D call: TRBD1 (7 bases). Germline loops: CDR1 MNHEY, CDR2 SMNVEV (reference sequence). The CDR3 loop spans 15 amino acids. V lost 8 bases to trimming and J lost 2 bases, with 16 bases between them. This CDR3 reads CASAYRRGPYNEQFF. The CDR3 nucleotides read TGTGCCAGCGCCTATAGGAGGGGGCCCTACAATGAGCAGTTCTTC.

The rearrangement links TRBV15 to TRBJ2-7; 11 positions match TRBD1. The CDR3 totals 15 residues. After removal of 4 bases from V and 7 bases from J, the junction contained 9 bases not matched to a gene. Germline-derived CDR1 and CDR2 are LNHNV and YYDKDF (reference sequence). The CDR3: CATSTRTGGRLEQYF. The CDR3 DNA follows: TGTGCCACCAGCACCAGGACAGGGGGCCGCCTGGAGCAGTACTTC.

The rearrangement links TRBV5-1 to TRBJ2-1, with D unresolved. The CDR3 loop spans 15 amino acids. Trimming removed 3 bases at V and 8 bases at J, with 18 bases between. CDR1 and CDR2 from the germline V gene are SGHRS and YFSETQ. CDR3 DNA: TGCGCCAGCAGCTACGGTTCGTCGTTCGTGGATGAGCAGTTCTTC. Translated, it gives CASSYGSSFVDEQFF.

This chain connects TRBV1 to TRBJ1-1; TRBD1, the table's D call, lacks a check against the DNA. TRBV1 is a listed pseudogene. CDR3 length: 14 residues. The CDR3 DNA follows: TGCACCAGCAGCCCAGGGAAGGCGTGCACTGAAGCTTTCTTT. It yields the protein CTSSPGKACTEAFF.

This chain links TRBV6-5 with TRBJ1-5; D may be TRBD1 (6 bases). Per germline, CDR1 MNHEY and CDR2 SVGAGI. This CDR3 comprises 13 residues. V shed 2 bases and J shed 9 bases, with 11 bases lying between them. CDR3 protein: CASSYAEGGPQHF. In nucleotides, the CDR3 is TGTGCCAGCAGTTACGCGGAAGGGGGGCCCCAGCATTTT.

This clone is categorized as medium-sized. CDR3 sequence: CASSRRDRANTEAFF. CDR3 in DNA: TGTGCCAGCAGCCGGCGTGACAGGGCGAACACTGAAGCTTTCTTT. The chain uses TRBV14 and TRBJ1-1, with 7 bases fitting TRBD1. The CDR3 has 15 amino acids. Trimming took 4 bases from V and 1 from J; bases not matched to a gene: 6. The V gene's germline CDR1 is SGHDN and CDR2 FVKESK.

In DNA form, the CDR3 reads TGTGCCAGTAGTACCCCGGGGGGAGCGGTCTACAATGAGCAGTTCTTC. Residues: CASSTPGGAVYNEQFF. The V gene is TRBV19, the J gene TRBJ2-1; TRBD2 matches at 7 bases. V shed 4 bases, J shed 3 bases, and the junction held 9 bases outside the gene matches. The CDR3 is 16 amino acids. CDR1 and CDR2 (germline): LNHDA, SQIVND (reference sequence).

CDR3 protein: CASGLKNYEQYF. CDR3 DNA sequence: TGTGCCAGTGGACTAAAGAACTACGAGCAGTACTTC. The chain joins TRBV2 to TRBJ2-7, with D perhaps TRBD2 (6 bases). Per germline, CDR1 SNHLY and CDR2 FYNNEI. Trimming stripped 9 bases from V and 3 bases from J, with 12 bases between. The CDR3 loop spans 12 amino acids.

This clone was seen only once. V and J are TRBV7-3 and TRBJ2-5, with TRBD1 identical over 8 bases. The CDR3 totals 13 residues. CDR1 and CDR2 from the germline V gene are SGHTA and FQGTGA. Losses at the gene ends were 5 bases for V and 7 bases for J; bases not matched to a gene: 6. CDR3 region: CASSAGQGGTQYF. The DNA for the CDR3 is TGTGCCAGCAGCGCCGGACAGGGTGGGACCCAGTACTTC. Full variable domain (remainder filled in from reference TRBV7-3 and TRBJ2-5): GAGVSQTPSNKVTEKGKYVELRCDPISGHTALYWYRQSLGQGPEFLIYFQGTGAADDSGLPNDRFFAVRPEGSVSTLKIQRTERGDSAVYLCASSAGQGGTQYFGPGTRLLVL.

This clone was recorded once. The gene calls are TRBV6-6 and TRBJ2-3; perhaps TRBD2 as D (5 bases). V lost 2 bases, J lost 6 bases, and 15 bases lay in between. This CDR3 has 15 residues. Looked up from germline, CDR1 is MNHNY and CDR2 is SVGAGI (reference sequence). As DNA, the CDR3 is TGTGCCAGCAGTTACGAGTCGGGGAGAGGGGATACGCAGTATTTT. Residues: CASSYESGRGDTQYF.

This clone was observed once. V and J are TRBV15 and TRBJ1-1, with a tentative D call TRBD1 (6 bases). There are 19 residues in the CDR3. Germline V CDR1 and CDR2: LNHNV, YYDKDF (reference sequence). The germline V and J ends were trimmed by 0 bases and 4 bases, with 24 bases remaining between them. CDR3 sequence reads: CATSRDHLAVLGGSTEAFF. In DNA form, the CDR3 reads TGTGCCACCAGCAGAGATCATCTCGCCGTCCTAGGGGGGTCCACTGAAGCTTTCTTT.

The CDR3 reads CASSYSSLSSGNTIYF. The CDR3 DNA reads TGTGCCAGCAGTTACTCATCCCTAAGCTCTGGAAACACCATATATTTT. This chain links TRBV6-5 with TRBJ1-3; D gene ambiguous. The germline V and J ends were trimmed by 0 bases and 0 bases, with 9 bases remaining between them. CDR1 and CDR2 from the germline V gene are MNHEY and SVGAGI. This CDR3 is 16 amino acids long.

The V and J genes are TRBV29-1 and TRBJ2-1; the match to TRBD1 covers 7 bases. Germline values: CDR1 SQVTM, CDR2 ANQGSEA. Trimming cost V 3 bases and J 4 bases; bases outside gene matches: 6. This CDR3 has 14 residues. CDR3 DNA: TGCAGCGTTGAGGAGAGGGACAGTTACAATGAGCAGTTCTTC. It yields the protein CSVEERDSYNEQFF.

The V and J genes are TRBV19 and TRBJ1-2, with D perhaps TRBD1 (5 bases). The CDR3 extends over 15 amino acids. In germline, CDR1 is LNHDA, CDR2 SQIVND (reference sequence). V was clipped by 4 bases and J by 3 bases, with 15 bases between them. CDR3 in DNA: TGTGCCAGTAGTAAACGGACACGGGCACACTATGGCTACACCTTC. The encoded protein is CASSKRTRAHYGYTF. The full variable domain, completed using reference TRBV19 and TRBJ1-2, is DGGITQSPKYLFRKEGQNVTLSCEQNLNHDAMYWYRQDPGQGLRLIYYSQIVNDFQKGDIAEGYSVSREKKESFPLTVTSAQKNPTAFYLCASSKRTRAHYGYTFGSGTRLTVV.

The chain combines TRBV7-9 with TRBJ2-1, with 13 bases matching TRBD2. The germline V gene encodes CDR1 SEHNR and CDR2 FQNEAQ (reference sequence). V was clipped by 5 bases and J by 8 bases; unmatched bases: 6. CDR3 size: 15 residues. CDR3 loop: CASSRRTSGGDEQFF. The CDR3 DNA reads as TGTGCCAGCAGCCGCCGGACTAGCGGGGGCGATGAGCAGTTCTTC.

There are a few counts of this clone. V usage is TRBV29-1 and J usage is TRBJ2-3, with TRBD2 identical over 10 bases. With V trimmed by 3 bases and J by 4 bases, 4 bases remained unmatched. Per germline, CDR1 SQVTM and CDR2 ANQGSEA. CDR3 size: 14 residues. The CDR3 DNA follows: TGCAGCGTTGAGTGGGGGACTAGCGCAGATACGCAGTATTTT. It yields the protein CSVEWGTSADTQYF.